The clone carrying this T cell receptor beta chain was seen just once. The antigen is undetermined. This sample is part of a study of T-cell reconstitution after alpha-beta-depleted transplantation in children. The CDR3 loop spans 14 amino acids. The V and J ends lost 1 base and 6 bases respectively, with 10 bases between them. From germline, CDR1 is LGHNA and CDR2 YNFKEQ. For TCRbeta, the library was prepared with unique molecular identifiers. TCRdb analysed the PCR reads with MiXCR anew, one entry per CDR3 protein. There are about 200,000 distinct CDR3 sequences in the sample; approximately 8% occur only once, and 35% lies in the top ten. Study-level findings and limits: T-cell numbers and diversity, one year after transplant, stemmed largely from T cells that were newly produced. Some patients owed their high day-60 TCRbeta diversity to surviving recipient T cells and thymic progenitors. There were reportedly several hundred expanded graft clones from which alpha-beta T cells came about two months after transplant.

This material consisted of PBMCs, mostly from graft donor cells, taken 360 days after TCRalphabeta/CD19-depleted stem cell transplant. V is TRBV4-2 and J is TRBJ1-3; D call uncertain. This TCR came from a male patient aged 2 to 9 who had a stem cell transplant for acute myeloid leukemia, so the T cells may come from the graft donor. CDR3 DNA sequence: TGTGCCAGCAGCCAAGCTCCAGGACCAAACACCATATATTTT. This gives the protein CASSQAPGPNTIYF.